This T cell receptor beta chain appears in the sequencing data of a study of T-cell memory formation after mild COVID-19. Study as a whole: Among the donors, TCR clusters were largely specific to each donor. General observations from the study: Researchers found some responding clones in pre-infection memory, a sign that cross-reactive memory joined. Clones that shrank (day 15 to 85) were balanced CD4/CD8, whereas later expanders leaned CD4+. SARS-CoV-2 specificity was not confirmed for second-wave clones peaking on day 37.

Looked up from germline, CDR1 is DFQATT and CDR2 is SNEGSKA (reference sequence). The CDR3 runs 13 residues. This clonotype was seen a few times. The antigen is not known. TCRdb reanalysed the 5' RACE reads using MiXCR and keeps one entry per CDR3 protein. The sample carries 120,000 or so distinct CDR3 sequences, about a sixth recorded once. The sequenced sample was PBMCs or a T cell subset sorted from them (not recorded which). The clonotype originates from a man younger than 30 who had mild COVID-19 (a few samples of this study predate the infection). Cell type and time point are not known. This chain uses TRBV20-1 with TRBJ2-1, with a weak D call TRBD2 (6 bases). Here the CDR3 reads CSALGGSPSEQFF. CDR3 DNA: TGCAGCGCCCTGGGGGGTTCCCCTAGTGAGCAGTTCTTC.